This TCR beta chain was documented in a study of cytomegalovirus exposure and HLA in healthy donors (dated by TCRdb to the late 2010s). At the level of the whole study: An earlier analysis of several hundred of the donors reported 250 to 350 Gb of sequence data and 90 million to 120 million unique TCR beta sequences obtained from approximately 180 million T cells. An early release covering roughly 640 HLA-typed donors comprised 300 to 350 gigabases of sequencing data and around 80 million unique TCR sequences. Of the 398 genotyped donors, approximately 80% fell in the genetic ancestry cluster associated with self-reported Caucasian donors. The aim of the study was to test whether cataloging public T cell receptors could identify signatures of past pathogen exposure. The study used immunosequencing to profile the T cell repertoires of approximately 690 subjects and linked those repertoires to cytomegalovirus serostatus. In addition to the first cohort of 666 subjects, a separate validation cohort of approximately 120 different subjects was used. To predict cytomegalovirus infection status, the study brought together high-throughput TCR immunosequencing, statistical association of individual TCRs with disease status, and machine learning. A later analysis re-analyzed previously published TCR beta repertoires from 600 to 850 donors and added high-resolution HLA genotyping to study TCR occurrence patterns. Rather than using new phenotypic data, the later analysis identified candidate immune exposures from TCR beta sequences and from how often those sequences occurred across donors. To decide whether each TCR beta V gene segment behaved as functional or pseudogenic, an earlier analysis of some 600 of the donors relied on high-throughput TCR beta sequencing. Donor age, sex, ethnicity and CMV serostatus were compiled alongside the repertoire data. A later genetic analysis took genome-wide SNP genotypes for about 65% of the 666 donors and used that subset as a discovery cohort. All discovery cohort repertoires had been generated using a single sequencing platform. HLA typing included class I and class II loci at four-digit resolution. The number of typed donors differed by locus: about 620-640 for A, B, C, DRB1 and DQB1; 522 for DQA1; roughly 600 for DPA1; and around 490 for DPB1. Four to six DR-DQ haplotypes were handled as single units for association and clustering, since linkage in the cohort was strong. Among about 390 genotyped donors of the cohort, an average of 235,054 unique TCR beta nucleotide sequences were sequenced per donor, 15% to 20% of them non-productive.

The paper's findings and limits, for the study overall: In a later analysis, the rate of TCR association differed among HLA loci, with DRB1 alleles having the most associated TCRs and HLA-C alleles having the fewest. According to a later genetic analysis, donors in an Asian-associated ancestry cluster had fewer N-insertions in productive TCRs than the approximately 630-donor mean. Cytomegalovirus status was reported to be diagnosed by the classifier with high specificity and sensitivity in both the original and validation cohorts. A further reported finding was that TCR beta sequences accurately predicted the HLA-A and HLA-B alleles for most subjects in the first cohort. Linkage disequilibrium might explain the correlated functional status among segregating V segments, but an unknown experimental factor could not be ruled out. A group of highly shared sequence variants was considered likely to be a technical artifact of the sequencing pipeline. When HLA alleles, especially DR and DQ, strongly co-occurred, TCR associations were difficult to assign to individual alleles. In an earlier analysis of some 500 of the donors, most TCR beta V segments were observed in productive rearrangements about 90% or about 30% of the time, broadly matching IMGT annotations. Because the 87-base-pair reads could not distinguish some IMGT-functional V segments, including TRBV6-2 and TRBV6-3, those segments were excluded. A later analysis associated approximately 17,000 TCR beta sequences with specific HLA alleles at a false discovery rate of 0.05. Three of the identified cytomegalovirus-associated TCR beta chains were confirmed in vitro to be specific for cytomegalovirus antigens. For the cohort, immune exposure information was limited to CMV serostatus. Compared with equally common non-associated chains, HLA-associated TCR beta chains in a later analysis were more clonally expanded and had lower generation probabilities. The presence/absence analyses assumed that sequencing depth was roughly uniform across donors, and that assumption may not be true. It was suggested by the authors that the approach could potentially be generalized to other disease states and immunological phenotypes. This cohort had only TCR beta chains sequenced, and the lack of alpha or paired-chain data limited which features could be detected. Because HLA typing was missing for some donors at each locus, association tests included only the typed subset. Most TCR sequences were seen in very few donors, while some public TCRs were found in many individuals. Most CMV-associated TCR beta chains appeared to be HLA-restricted in a later analysis, and the HLA associations seemed to be driven largely by CMV exposure. According to a later analysis, parvovirus B19, influenza, CMV and Epstein-Barr virus appeared linked to several top co-occurrence clusters. A later genetic analysis associated a missense DCLRE1C variant with V-gene and J-gene trimming of TCR beta chains, and an independent cohort replicated the association. A total of 150 to 200 TCR beta chains were listed by the study as associated with cytomegalovirus. Because counts were too low, 15 or so rarely observed V segments, including chromosome 9 orphons, were excluded from the earlier analysis of a few hundred of the donors.

Details on this clone: Which antigen it targets is not known. No much larger clonotype is one base removed from it; base qualities were not supplied.

In total, 666 healthy bone marrow donors made up the cohort. At the time of sampling, all cohort members were nominally healthy, though unrecorded immune exposures were likely present. The donor tested CMV seropositive and was one of the 289 seropositive cohort members. Each donor provided a peripheral blood sample, and peripheral blood mononuclear cells were used for TCR beta sequencing. Genomic DNA was extracted from the blood cell samples with the Qiagen DNeasy Blood Extraction Kit. The germline V gene (reference sequence) supplies CDR1 MNHNY and CDR2 SVGAGI. The V end gives up 6 bases and the J end 8 bases, leaving 8 bases in the junction not matched to a gene. Including cysteine and phenylalanine, the CDR3 has 14 amino acids. The DNA shown is the 42-base CDR3, in frame from base 1. Receptors were amplified or captured by the immunoSEQ multiplex PCR assay. A mixture of 60 forward primers for TCR Vbeta segments and 13 reverse primers for TCR Jbeta segments was used in the multiplex PCR. The CDR3 region of rearranged TCR beta genes was amplified from genomic DNA with a multiplex PCR assay. The amplified TCR beta libraries were sequenced on the Illumina HiSeq System as 87-base-pair reads. On the authors' methods: Across the 666 repertoires, a later analysis counted approximately 83 million unique TCR beta chains, roughly 11 million of which were shared by at least two donors. Raw reads were error-corrected and collapsed into unique sequences by a nearest-neighbor algorithm in which closely related sequences were merged to remove PCR and sequencing errors. V, D and J gene segments were assigned by aligning CDR3 sequences to IMGT reference sequences. Each retained sequence needed at least a six-nucleotide match to both a V gene segment and a J gene segment. Rearrangements were classified as productive when the CDR3 lacked stop codons and remained in frame with V and J, and all other rearrangements were classified as non-productive. CDR3 was defined according to IMGT convention as the region running from the second conserved V-encoded cysteine to the conserved J-encoded phenylalanine. In an earlier analysis of around 640 of the donors, sequences lacking an unambiguous match to a single V gene segment were excluded. In an earlier analysis of some 590 of the donors, V segments were called functional above 56.7% productive rearrangements and were called segregating when the between-donor standard deviation exceeded 5%. A statistical classification framework was built for diagnosing cytomegalovirus status from the catalog of TCR beta chain sequences. In a later analysis, TCR nucleotide sequences were compared against IMGT/GENE-DB human TR gene sequences so that V and J genes could be assigned. In a later analysis, CDR3 sequences and most-parsimonious VDJ recombination scenarios were assigned using the TCRdist pipeline. In a later analysis, each TCR beta chain was defined by its CDR3 amino acid sequence together with its V-gene family, and reads lacking a unique V-gene family were excluded. A later analysis removed 550 to 700 highly shared, low-generation-probability nucleotide sequences to deal with suspected cross-contamination and a sequencing artifact. In a later analysis, a clonal expansion index for each public chain was calculated from normalized within-repertoire ranks of inferred template counts. In a later analysis, generation probabilities were computed with a VDJ recombination model fitted to out-of-frame rearrangements, and the resulting probabilities were checked against IGoR. A later analysis scored TCR-TCR, TCR-HLA and TCR-CMV co-occurrence with hypergeometric tests, applying a repertoire-size bias correction to TCR pairs. To estimate false discovery rates, a later analysis permuted the HLA or CMV assignments 20 times. In a later analysis, co-occurring TCRs were grouped with DBSCAN, and TCRdist sequence similarity was added when clustering was performed within HLA-allele-positive subsets. Repertoires with fewer than 30,000 or more than 120,000 public chains, plus five repertoires with anomalous nucleotide sharing, were excluded from co-occurrence clustering. Not all clones reach the TCRdb copy of this immuneACCESS table, which keeps in-frame sequences only. Checked studies attribute under half of the gap to unresolved V genes and leave the rest unexplained. V and J calls and clone size are as listed in that table; D and trimming were resolved from the DNA. The sample contains 150,000 or so clones, approximately 84% of them found a single time. The ten largest clonotypes hold approximately 1.5% of the sample.

The specimen was PBMCs. This receptor was identified in a young man in good health and CMV-seropositive. The chain employs TRBV6-6 and TRBJ1-5; 9 nucleotides in the junction match TRBD1. The sequence in DNA is TGTGCCAGCAGCCAATCCGGGACAGGGAAGCCCCAGCATTTT. It specifies CASSQSGTGKPQHF.